One and the same sample provided the 29 T cell receptor beta chains below, sequenced in a study of T cells in Graves' hyperthyroidism and ophthalmopathy. Amplified TCR beta CDR3 regions derived from RNA transcripts. The HTBI primer set was used in a first-round RT-PCR of the TCR CDR3. Via MiXCR, TCRdb re-called the multiplex PCR reads, giving one row per CDR3 protein. This table holds 600,000 or so distinct CDR3 sequences, around 15% found once. Sample: blood. The receptors here all came from a woman between 25 and 40 years old with Graves' hyperthyroidism.

There are many counts of this clonotype. The chain employs TRBV28 and TRBJ2-2; D remains ambiguous. The CDR3 contains 16 residues. The germline V and J ends were trimmed by 7 bases and 0 bases, with 15 bases remaining between them. Germline loops: CDR1 MDHEN, CDR2 SYDVKM. CDR3 loop: CASKGPTSANTGELFF. The DNA for the CDR3 is TGTGCCAGCAAGGGCCCGACAAGTGCGAACACCGGGGAGCTGTTTTTT.

This clonotype was recorded many times. The chain combines TRBV28 with TRBJ1-1; the match to TRBD1 covers 10 bases. Germline lookup yields CDR1 MDHEN and CDR2 SYDVKM. The CDR3 is 14 amino acids. The junction had 12 bases not matched to a gene; V was cut back by 6 bases and J by 11 bases. The CDR3 spells CASSPPGQGLGAFF. CDR3 in DNA: TGTGCCAGCAGCCCACCGGGACAGGGGTTGGGGGCTTTCTTT.

This clonotype was observed a few times. The genes are TRBV7-3 and TRBJ2-1; D might be TRBD1 (7 bases). The ends were cut back, 2 bases at V and 6 bases at J, with 14 bases in the middle. Germline values: CDR1 SGHTA, CDR2 FQGTGA. The length of the CDR3 is 15 residues. Here the CDR3 DNA reads TGTGCCAGCAGCTTAGGAGGGGGCGCACCCAATGAGCAGTTCTTC. This sequence encodes CASSLGGGAPNEQFF.

This chain joins TRBV20-1 and TRBJ1-1; D is uncertain. Germline CDR1 DFQATT, CDR2 SNEGSKA (reference sequence). Trimming took off 0 bases at V and 0 bases at J, with 11 bases between the two ends. This CDR3 is 15 amino acids long. This CDR3 reads CSARDRREMNTEAFF. In DNA, the CDR3 is TGCAGTGCTAGAGACCGAAGAGAAATGAACACTGAAGCTTTCTTT.

This clonotype occurred a few times. The genes are TRBV9 and TRBJ2-2, with TRBD2 matching 8 bases. This CDR3 has 16 amino acids. Germline V gene lookup returns CDR1 SGDLS and CDR2 YYNGEE. V lost 0 bases to trimming and J lost 1 base; unmatched junction nucleotides: 2. CDR3: CASSVGAGGNTGELFF. In DNA, the CDR3 is TGTGCCAGCAGCGTAGGGGCGGGAGGGAACACCGGGGAGCTGTTTTTT.

This clonotype was observed at least ten times. V is TRBV27 and J is TRBJ2-7, with a possible D match to TRBD2 (5 bases). This CDR3 has 13 amino acids. Trimming removed 7 bases at V and 2 bases at J, with 12 bases between. CDR1 MNHEY and CDR2 SMNVEV come from the germline V gene (reference sequence). In DNA form, the CDR3 reads TGTGCCAGCACCGGGGATAGCGCCTACGAGCAGTACTTC. Protein product: CASTGDSAYEQYF.

This clonotype appeared a single time. The rearrangement links TRBV11-3 to TRBJ2-1; D gene ambiguous. V was clipped by 5 bases and J by 4 bases, with 15 bases between them. Per germline, CDR1 SGHNT and CDR2 YENEEA. The CDR3 is 15 amino acids. The CDR3 reads CASSPPSTIYNEQFF. As DNA, the CDR3 is TGTGCCAGCAGCCCTCCCTCCACTATTTACAATGAGCAGTTCTTC.

At least ten counts were recorded for this clonotype. This chain connects TRBV28 to TRBJ2-7, with D perhaps matching TRBD2 (6 bases). Germline assignment: CDR1 MDHEN and CDR2 SYDVKM. Between the trimmed V and J ends, which lost 3 bases and 5 bases, there was a span of 17 bases. The CDR3 has 15 residues. Here the CDR3 DNA reads TGTGCCAGCAGTTTCCGCCCTGAAGCGGGCCACGAGCAGTACTTC. Its protein is CASSFRPEAGHEQYF.

This clonotype was found many times. The V and J genes are TRBV16 and TRBJ2-5; D may match TRBD1 or TRBD2 (5 bases each). Germline CDR1 KGHSY, CDR2 FQNENV. V lost 2 bases, J lost 2 bases, and 9 bases lay in between. The CDR3 sequence is 14 residues long. CDR3 bases: TGTGCCAGCAGCCAAAGGGGACGTCAAGAGACCCAGTACTTC. Translating it yields CASSQRGRQETQYF.

Comments on this clonotype: This sequence may be a read error, since a much larger clone differs from it by one base. CDR3 DNA: TGCAGCGCTGATTCTAGAGACAATGAGCAGTTCTTC. Its protein product is CSADSRDNEQFF. The chain has TRBV29-1 and TRBJ2-1, with D unresolved. The V and J ends lost 7 bases and 5 bases respectively, with 12 bases between them. The CDR3 loop spans 12 amino acids. CDR1 and CDR2 from the germline V gene are SQVTM and ANQGSEA.

This clonotype has a count of ten or more. This chain links TRBV28 with TRBJ2-7; 9 bases map to TRBD2. CDR1 and CDR2 (germline): MDHEN, SYDVKM. The CDR3 is 14 residues long. The V gene end was trimmed by 5 bases and the J gene end by 2 bases; junction bases not matched to a gene: 4. Written as DNA, the CDR3 is TGTGCCAGCAGTCCGTCTAGCGGGACCTACGAGCAGTACTTC. This codes for CASSPSSGTYEQYF. Variable domain in full (rest from reference TRBV28 and TRBJ2-7): DVKVTQSSRYLVKRTGEKVFLECVQDMDHENMFWYRQDPGLGLRLIYFSYDVKMKEKGDIPEGYSVSREKKERFSLILESASTNQTSMYLCASSPSSGTYEQYFGPGTRLTVT.

This clonotype has just a few counts. The chain carries TRBV20-1 and TRBJ2-3; TRBD2 is a possible D gene (5 bases). V lost 0 bases, J lost 2 bases, and 15 bases lay in between. The CDR3 extends over 16 amino acids. Germline CDR1 reads DFQATT; CDR2 reads SNEGSKA (reference sequence). The CDR3 region is CSARDRLAVTTDTQYF. The CDR3, as DNA: TGCAGTGCTAGAGATCGCCTAGCAGTAACCACAGATACGCAGTATTTT.

This clonotype was detected many times. V usage is TRBV3-1 and J usage is TRBJ2-1, with TRBD2 as a possible D gene (6 bases). The CDR3 covers 12 residues. Germline-derived CDR1 and CDR2 are LGHDT and YNNKEL (reference sequence). The V and J ends lost 6 bases and 9 bases respectively, with 12 bases between them. The CDR3 reads CASRALGGEQFF. The CDR3 DNA reads as TGTGCCAGCAGAGCACTCGGGGGTGAGCAGTTCTTC.

Note on this clonotype: It may be a read error: a sequence one base away is much more abundant. This chain links TRBV20-1 with TRBJ1-2; no reliable D call. The CDR3 has 11 amino acids. Per the germline V gene, CDR1 is DFQATT and CDR2 is SNEGSKA (reference sequence). CDR3 DNA: TGCAGTACTAGTGGAGGGTCTGGCTACACCTTC. This encodes CSTSGGSGYTF.

This clonotype was observed at least ten times. The V gene is TRBV20-1, the J gene TRBJ2-3, with 12 bases fitting TRBD2. This CDR3 contains 15 residues. CDR1 and CDR2 (germline): DFQATT, SNEGSKA (reference sequence). Unmatched junction bases numbered 1, after V lost 3 bases and J lost 0 bases. This CDR3 reads CSARGTSGSTDTQYF. The CDR3 coding sequence is TGCAGTGCTAGGGGGACTAGCGGGAGCACAGATACGCAGTATTTT.

This clonotype was detected only a few times. This chain connects TRBV5-1 to TRBJ2-3; 14 positions match TRBD2. Germline V gives CDR1 SGHRS, CDR2 YFSETQ. After removal of 4 bases from V and 6 bases from J, the junction contained 10 bases not matched to a gene. CDR3 size: 17 residues. The CDR3 DNA follows: TGCGCCAGCAGCCCTGAGGGACTAGCGGGAGTAGTTGATACGCAGTATTTT. Translation: CASSPEGLAGVVDTQYF. The variable domain in full, with the rest retrieved from reference TRBV5-1 and TRBJ2-3, is KAGVTQTPRYLIKTRGQQVTLSCSPISGHRSVSWYQQTPGQGLQFLFEYFSETQRNKGNFPGRFSGRQFSNSRSEMNVSTLELGDSALYLCASSPEGLAGVVDTQYFGPGTRLTVL.

V is TRBV5-5 and J is TRBJ2-6, with D uncertain. Germline CDR1 reads SGHKS; CDR2 reads YYEKEE (reference sequence). V lost 4 bases and J lost 0, with 8 bases in between. The CDR3 contains 15 residues. The CDR3 nucleotides are TGTGCCAGCAGCCAAAGAGTCTCTGGGGCCAACGTCCTGACTTTC. Protein: CASSQRVSGANVLTF.

The table lists this clonotype with many counts. The chain couples TRBV5-1 to TRBJ2-7; TRBD2 might be the D (5 bases). The CDR3 loop spans 16 amino acids. Germline CDR1 SGHRS, CDR2 YFSETQ. V dropped 0 bases and J dropped 0 bases, with 13 bases sitting between them. CDR3 DNA: TGCGCCAGCAGCTTGGCTCCGCGGGCCAGCTCCTACGAGCAGTACTTC. It specifies CASSLAPRASSYEQYF.

Of note for this clonotype: A much larger clone differs by one base, so this may be a read error. Because the CDR3's place on the DNA is in doubt, the DNA is left out and the CDR3 is given as listed by TCRdb. The chain has TRBV27 and TRBJ2-7; the table assigns TRBD1, which was not confirmed against the DNA. The V gene's germline CDR1 is MNHEY and CDR2 SMNVEV (reference sequence). The CDR3 is 14 residues long, counting both termini. The CDR3 reads CASSFGPGFDEQYF.

V gene TRBV10-3 combines with J gene TRBJ2-3; maybe TRBD1 (5 bases). CDR1 ENHRY and CDR2 SYGVKD come from the germline V gene. Trimming removed 5 bases at V and 1 base at J, with 10 bases between. This CDR3 is built from 14 residues. CDR3 DNA: TGTGCCATCAGTAGGGGTCCCGGCACAGATACGCAGTATTTT. Amino acids: CAISRGPGTDTQYF.

This clonotype was seen only a few times. The V and J genes are TRBV5-1 and TRBJ2-5, with TRBD1 matching over 10 bases. CDR1 and CDR2 from the germline V gene are SGHRS and YFSETQ. This CDR3 is built from 14 residues. J lost 5 bases, V lost 3 bases, and 4 bases had no gene match. The CDR3 spells CASSSGTGVETQYF. CDR3 coding DNA: TGCGCCAGCAGCTCCGGGACAGGGGTTGAGACCCAGTACTTC.

This clonotype was found a few times. This chain links TRBV12-3 or TRBV12-4 with TRBJ2-2, with D uncertain. The ends were cut back, 6 bases at V and 5 bases at J, with 10 bases in the middle. The CDR3 extends over 13 amino acids. The CDR3 DNA follows: TGTGCCAGCAGGAACCTGGGGACCGGGGAGCTGTTTTTT. Translating it yields CASRNLGTGELFF.

This clonotype has a count of ten or more. The genes are TRBV28 and TRBJ2-1, with 9 bases lining up with TRBD2. The CDR3 length is 16 residues. CDR1 and CDR2 (germline): MDHEN, SYDVKM. After removal of 3 bases from V and 8 bases from J, the junction contained 11 bases not matched to a gene. CDR3 sequence reads: CASSLVGLAGTDEQFF. The CDR3 bases are TGTGCCAGCAGTTTGGTTGGTCTAGCGGGAACGGATGAGCAGTTCTTC. Based on the CDR3 plus reference TRBV28 and TRBJ2-1, the full variable domain is DVKVTQSSRYLVKRTGEKVFLECVQDMDHENMFWYRQDPGLGLRLIYFSYDVKMKEKGDIPEGYSVSREKKERFSLILESASTNQTSMYLCASSLVGLAGTDEQFFGPGTRLTVL.

This clonotype was seen a handful of times. The V and J genes are TRBV5-8 and TRBJ2-5, with 8 bases that match TRBD1. The trim removed 0 bases at V and 4 bases at J, leaving 11 bases unmatched. The germline CDR1 and CDR2 sequences are SGHTS and YDEGEE. The CDR3 extends over 17 amino acids. The chain's CDR3 is CASSLGLQQGVGETQYF. DNA for the CDR3: TGTGCCAGCAGCTTGGGTTTGCAACAGGGGGTAGGAGAGACCCAGTACTTC.

V usage is TRBV20-1 and J usage is TRBJ2-4; TRBD2 is a possible D gene (5 bases). CDR1 is DFQATT, CDR2 SNEGSKA, per germline (reference sequence). Trimming shortened V by 1 base and J by 7 bases, and 11 bases separated the two germline ends. This CDR3 has 13 amino acids. The DNA of the CDR3 is TGCAGTGCTAGAGTCGGGGTAAGGAACATTCAGTACTTC. Amino acids: CSARVGVRNIQYF.

This clonotype was seen repeatedly, ten times or more. This chain joins TRBV20-1 and TRBJ2-3, with D possibly matching TRBD2 (6 bases). Trimming removed 3 bases at V and 0 bases at J, with 10 bases between. There are 14 residues in the CDR3. From germline, CDR1 is DFQATT and CDR2 SNEGSKA (reference sequence). DNA for the CDR3: TGCAGTGCTAGGCGGGCGGGGAGCACAGATACGCAGTATTTT. This encodes CSARRAGSTDTQYF.

The chain combines TRBV20-1 with TRBJ2-3, with TRBD2 matching 11 bases. Germline V CDR1 and CDR2: DFQATT, SNEGSKA (reference sequence). The CDR3 runs 18 residues. Germline trimming cut 6 bases from V and 3 bases from J; bases unmatched to any gene: 17. The CDR3 is CSATLAGGRPWGTDTQYF. Here the CDR3 DNA reads TGCAGTGCCACCCTAGCGGGAGGCCGTCCTTGGGGGACAGATACGCAGTATTTT.

This clonotype has a handful of counts. The V call is TRBV30, the J call TRBJ2-7; perhaps D is TRBD1 or TRBD2 (5 bases each). The CDR3 spans 12 residues. V was shortened by 1 base and J by 7 bases, with 11 bases between the two germline ends. The germline V gene encodes CDR1 GTSNPN and CDR2 SVGIG (reference sequence). The DNA for the CDR3 is TGTGCCTGGAGTGACGGCTGGGGGGAGCAGTACTTC. It is translated as CAWSDGWGEQYF.

The J gene is TRBJ2-7, the V gene TRBV29-1; the match to TRBD1 covers 7 bases. V shed 6 bases and J 3 bases; nucleotides not matched to a gene: 8. The germline V gene encodes CDR1 SQVTM and CDR2 ANQGSEA. There are 13 residues in the CDR3. CDR3 DNA: TGCAGCGTCCTAGCCGGGACAGTCTACGAGCAGTACTTC. It specifies CSVLAGTVYEQYF.